This T cell receptor beta chain was identified in a study of Graves' ophthalmopathy and Graves' hyperthyroidism. The germline V gene encodes CDR1 SGHTA and CDR2 FQGNSA. V lost 5 bases and J lost 3; bases outside the gene matches: 7. The CDR3 loop spans 14 amino acids. Transcripts of RNA were the source for amplifying TCR beta CDR3 regions. The library came from an HTBI-primed first-round RT-PCR and a second-round multiplex PCR. TCRdb passed the multiplex PCR reads through MiXCR, listing each CDR3 protein once. The table has 600,000 to 700,000 distinct CDR3 sequences, under 50% seen once; the top ten hold 3.3%.

The sample taken for sequencing was peripheral blood. The chain joins TRBV7-2 to TRBJ2-7, with 7 nucleotides matching TRBD1. This TCR was recovered from an adult man with Graves' ophthalmopathy. The CDR3 DNA reads as TGTGCCAGCAGCCAGACCGGGACAGACTACGAGCAGTACTTC. Protein: CASSQTGTDYEQYF.